Below, one TCR beta chain is given with its context. This entry comes from a study of cytomegalovirus exposure and HLA in healthy donors. Researchers ran the PCR with 60 Vbeta and 13 Jbeta primers. TCRdb's table, derived via immunoSEQ multiplex PCR, lists solely in-frame clones and lacks some. The profile shows more than 75,000 clones, 70% to 80% of them singletons. This CDR3 is 14 amino acids long. The germline gives CDR1 SGHTA, CDR2 FQGNSA. V was clipped by 7 bases and J by 6 bases, with 17 bases between them. This sequence originates from a man in his forties in good health and CMV-seropositive. V and J are TRBV7-2 and TRBJ2-3, with a possible D match to TRBD2 (6 bases). Input material: PBMCs. The CDR3 sequence: CASTKSGSGDTQYF. Here the CDR3 DNA reads TGTGCCAGCACAAAGTCGGGGAGCGGGGATACGCAGTATTTT.